Listed below are T cell receptor beta chains from one sample, sequenced in a study of blood T cell repertoires in COVID-19. TCRdb's copy holds only in-frame clones and misses some; the assay was immunoSEQ multiplex PCR. Of fewer than 650,000 clones in the sample, around 90% were seen once. Material for sequencing was peripheral blood. The source is a woman aged 50 to 60 with COVID-19, enrolled during active disease. CDR3s include the opening cysteine and the closing phenylalanine or tryptophan. D genes are given only for firm matches. Where a row states a size, it is once, few, many or the class of an expanded clone; other rows omit it.

D gene	V gene	J gene	clone size	CDR3 protein	CDR3 DNA
.	TRBV30	TRBJ1-1	.	CAWIEGMDSPVDSTEAFF	TGTGCCTGGATTGAGGGGATGGACAGCCCTGTTGATAGCACTGAAGCTTTCTTT
.	TRBV6-1	TRBJ2-7	.	CASSEGGPSYEQYF	TGTGCCAGCAGTGAAGGAGGTCCCTCCTACGAGCAGTACTTC
TRBD2	TRBV19	TRBJ2-3	.	CASSIVGTSAGTDTQYF	TGTGCCAGTAGTATAGTGGGGACTAGCGCGGGCACAGATACGCAGTATTTT
.	TRBV6-5	TRBJ1-1	.	CASREAGLRTAFF	TGTGCCAGCAGGGAGGCCGGGCTAAGGACAGCTTTCTTT
.	TRBV18	TRBJ1-5	.	CASSLTGFNQPQHF	TGTGCCAGCTCTCTCACAGGGTTCAATCAGCCCCAGCATTTT
TRBD1	TRBV11-2	TRBJ2-4	.	CASRPTGIKNIQYF	TGTGCCAGCAGGCCGACAGGGATCAAAAACATTCAGTACTTC
TRBD1	TRBV11-2	TRBJ1-2	few	CASEGGGAIGYGYTF	TGTGCCAGCGAAGGAGGGGGCGCTATCGGCTATGGCTACACCTTC
.	TRBV4-1	TRBJ2-6	.	CASSLGQTNVLTF	TGCGCCAGCAGCCTTGGACAGACCAACGTCCTGACTTTC
TRBD1	TRBV4-1	TRBJ1-1	.	CASSQDLQGVTEAFF	TGCGCCAGCAGCCAAGATCTACAGGGGGTCACTGAAGCTTTCTTT
.	TRBV19	TRBJ1-2	.	CAGSFGGIYTF	TGTGCCGGATCGTTCGGGGGGATTTATACCTTC
.	TRBV5-1	TRBJ1-1	.	CASSSEVQGTEAFF	TGCGCCAGCAGCTCCGAGGTCCAGGGCACTGAAGCTTTCTTT
TRBD2	TRBV14	TRBJ2-5	.	CASSQVTSGQETQYF	TGTGCCAGCAGCCAAGTAACTAGCGGCCAAGAGACCCAGTACTTC
.	TRBV4-1	TRBJ1-2	many	CASSPGGRNYGYTF	TGCGCCAGCAGCCCCGGTGGGAGGAACTATGGCTACACCTTC
.	TRBV11-3	TRBJ2-1	.	CASSLGYNNEQFF	TGTGCCAGCAGCTTAGGCTATAACAATGAGCAGTTCTTC
TRBD1	TRBV19	TRBJ1-5	.	CASSSKGGLYDQPQHF	TGTGCCAGTAGCTCGAAAGGGGGCCTCTATGATCAGCCCCAGCATTTT
.	TRBV4-1	TRBJ2-1	.	CASSQADSLDEQFF	TGCGCCAGCAGCCAAGCGGACTCTCTCGATGAGCAGTTCTTC
.	TRBV11-2	TRBJ1-1	.	CASSLVSQVAEAFF	TGTGCCAGCAGCTTAGTGAGCCAGGTGGCTGAAGCTTTCTTT
.	TRBV6-5	TRBJ1-3	.	CASSYSRQLSGNTIYF	TGTGCCAGCAGTTACTCGAGGCAGCTCTCTGGAAACACCATATATTTT
.	TRBV7-9	TRBJ1-3	.	CASSRTVNPSGNTIYF	TGTGCCAGCAGCCGTACAGTTAACCCCTCTGGAAACACCATATATTTT
TRBD2	TRBV5-1	TRBJ2-3	.	CASRLRTSGGATDTQYF	TGCGCCAGCAGACTCCGGACTAGCGGGGGGGCGACAGATACGCAGTATTTT
TRBD1	TRBV5-4	TRBJ1-2	.	CASSFPTGERGYTF	TGTGCCAGCAGCTTCCCGACAGGGGAGCGTGGCTACACCTTC
.	TRBV30	TRBJ1-1	.	CAWSVLSEAFF	TGTGCCTGGAGTGTACTGTCTGAAGCTTTCTTT
TRBD2	TRBV5-1	TRBJ2-3	few	CASSLGAGVGDTQYF	TGCGCCAGCAGCTTGGGAGCGGGGGTTGGAGATACGCAGTATTTT
TRBD2	TRBV27	TRBJ2-7	.	CASSRRGRYEQYF	TGTGCCAGCAGCCGCCGCGGGAGGTACGAGCAGTACTTC
.	TRBV9	TRBJ1-1	.	CASGGAGRGEAEAFF	TGTGCCAGCGGTGGGGCGGGCAGGGGTGAGGCTGAAGCTTTCTTT
.	TRBV18	TRBJ2-3	.	CASSPSLESTDTQYF	TGTGCCAGCTCACCAAGTTTAGAATCCACAGATACGCAGTATTTT
TRBD1	TRBV5-1	TRBJ1-2	.	CASSLGPTGDGYGYTF	TGCGCCAGCAGCTTGGGGCCGACAGGGGATGGCTATGGCTACACCTTC
.	TRBV5-1	TRBJ1-1	.	CASSLTGGETEAFF	TGCGCCAGCAGCTTGACGGGGGGAGAGACTGAAGCTTTCTTT
TRBD2	TRBV5-6	TRBJ2-5	.	CASSPGLQETQYF	TGTGCCAGCAGCCCGGGACTACAAGAGACCCAGTACTTC
.	TRBV5-1	TRBJ2-6	.	CASSPQRSGANVLTF	TGCGCCAGCAGCCCCCAGAGGTCGGGGGCCAACGTCCTGACTTTC
.	TRBV5-1	TRBJ1-3	.	CASRDSPSVGNTIYF	TGCGCCAGCAGGGACAGTCCCTCCGTCGGAAACACCATATATTTT
.	TRBV19	TRBJ1-1	.	CASSPRGNTEAFF	TGTGCCAGTAGCCCCAGGGGGAACACTGAAGCTTTCTTT
.	TRBV5-4	TRBJ1-1	.	CASSLIQGNTEAFF	TGTGCCAGCAGCTTGATTCAGGGGAACACTGAAGCTTTCTTT
.	TRBV4-2	TRBJ1-1	.	CASSQRGGGTEAFF	TGTGCCAGCAGCCAGAGAGGGGGTGGCACTGAAGCTTTCTTT
.	TRBV4-2	TRBJ1-6	.	CASRTGGGDNSPLHF	TGTGCCAGCAGAACAGGTGGTGGGGATAATTCACCCCTCCACTTT
.	TRBV21-1	TRBJ2-7	.	CASSTPLAGGCDEQYF	TGTGCCAGCAGCACTCCCCTAGCGGGGGGTTGCGACGAGCAGTACTTC
.	TRBV5-6	TRBJ1-2	.	CASSLNPSLEGYTF	TGTGCCAGCAGCTTGAACCCCTCATTGGAGGGCTACACCTTC